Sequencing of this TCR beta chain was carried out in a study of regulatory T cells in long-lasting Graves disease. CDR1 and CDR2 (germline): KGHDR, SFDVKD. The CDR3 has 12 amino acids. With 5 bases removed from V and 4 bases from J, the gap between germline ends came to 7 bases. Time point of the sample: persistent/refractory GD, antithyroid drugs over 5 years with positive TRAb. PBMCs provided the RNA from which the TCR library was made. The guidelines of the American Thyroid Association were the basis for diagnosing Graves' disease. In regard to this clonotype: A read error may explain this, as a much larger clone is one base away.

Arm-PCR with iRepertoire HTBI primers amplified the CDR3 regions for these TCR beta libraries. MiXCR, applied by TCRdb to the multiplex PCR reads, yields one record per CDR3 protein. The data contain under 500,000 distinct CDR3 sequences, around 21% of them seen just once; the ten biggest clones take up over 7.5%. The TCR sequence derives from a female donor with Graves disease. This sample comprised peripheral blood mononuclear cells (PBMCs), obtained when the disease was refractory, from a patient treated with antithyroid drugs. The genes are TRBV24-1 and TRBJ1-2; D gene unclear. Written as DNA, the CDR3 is TGTGCCACCAGTGGGGAGGGCTATGGCTACACCTTC. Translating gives CATSGEGYGYTF.